This T cell receptor (beta chain) is from a study of CD8+CD57+ T cells in acquired aplastic anemia. Study-level results: Researchers reported that CD8+ Simpson's diversity was not significantly different in patients versus controls.

Genomic DNA, the template, was used for profiling of the TCR beta VDJ and CDR3. MiXCR, run by TCRdb on the reads, gives a single entry per CDR3 protein. The repertoire holds more than 150,000 distinct CDR3 sequences, with around 50% as singletons. This CDR3 has 14 residues. In germline, CDR1 is LNHDA, CDR2 SQIVND (reference sequence). V trimming: 7 bases; J trimming: 10 bases; junction bases outside the gene matches: 10. It was patients with CD8+CD57+ cell expansion by flow cytometry who were chosen for sequencing. This clonotype has more than one count but fewer than ten. Its antigen is not identified.

Sequencing was done on a sample of sorted CD4+, CD8+, or CD8+CD57+ T cells (not recorded which) from PBMCs. The sequence came from a human donor with aplastic anemia. V is TRBV19 and J is TRBJ1-6, with 7 positions matching TRBD1. CDR3 DNA sequence: TGTGCCAGTAACCAGCCAGGGGGGGGATCACCCCTCCACTTT. It translates to CASNQPGGGSPLHF. Drawing the rest from reference TRBV19 and TRBJ1-6, the complete variable domain is DGGITQSPKYLFRKEGQNVTLSCEQNLNHDAMYWYRQDPGQGLRLIYYSQIVNDFQKGDIAEGYSVSREKKESFPLTVTSAQKNPTAFYLCASNQPGGGSPLHFGNGTRLTVT.